Shown below are 30 T cell receptor beta chains from a single sample sequenced in a study of technical replicates of blood from four donors. TCRdb's table, derived via immunoSEQ multiplex PCR, lists solely in-frame clones and lacks some. The data show approximately 85,000 clones, around 94% seen once. The specimen was T cells isolated from PBMCs. These receptors all stem from a human donor in good health.

This chain connects TRBV27 to TRBJ2-7; 8 bases line up with TRBD1. The CDR3 length is 14 residues. Germline V lookup: CDR1 MNHEY, CDR2 SMNVEV (reference sequence). The junction had 4 bases not matched to a gene; V was cut back by 2 bases and J by 4 bases. CDR3 residues: CASSLGRGLYEQYF. The DNA for the CDR3 is TGTGCCAGCAGTTTAGGCAGGGGGCTATACGAGCAGTACTTC.

This chain links TRBV6-1 with TRBJ1-6; D gene unclear. The germline CDR1 and CDR2 sequences are MNHNS and SASEGT. The V gene lost 4 bases and the J gene lost 3 bases, with 16 bases spanning the gap. CDR3 size: 17 residues. CDR3 nucleotide sequence: TGTGCCAGCAGTGGACCGGGGATTGCCGTCTATAATTCACCCCTCCACTTT. It encodes CASSGPGIAVYNSPLHF.

The V gene is TRBV2, the J gene TRBJ1-5; D unresolved. This CDR3 contains 13 residues. Trimming stripped 8 bases from V and 0 bases from J, with 8 bases between. Germline CDR1 is SNHLY and CDR2 is FYNNEI. CDR3 amino acids: CASVFGSNQPQHF. The CDR3 bases are TGTGCCAGCGTTTTCGGTAGCAATCAGCCCCAGCATTTT.

The chain has TRBV10-3 and TRBJ1-1, with 10 bases fitting TRBD1. With 1 base clipped from V and 4 bases from J, the junction kept 3 bases outside the gene matches. The CDR3 sequence is 15 residues long. Germline V gene data show CDR1 as ENHRY and CDR2 as SYGVKD. CDR3 coding DNA: TGTGCCATCAGTGAGTGGGGACAGGGGACCACTGAAGCTTTCTTT. The encoded protein is CAISEWGQGTTEAFF.

There are a few counts of this clone. The chain employs TRBV5-1 and TRBJ1-1; TRBD1 might be the D (5 bases). CDR1 is SGHRS and CDR2 is YFSETQ in the germline V gene. The length of the CDR3 is 14 residues. V was pared by 0 bases and J by 8 bases, with 14 bases between. For the CDR3, the DNA is TGCGCCAGCAGCTTGGATCAGGGAGGGTACGAAGCTTTCTTT. Protein: CASSLDQGGYEAFF.

The J gene is TRBJ2-7, the V gene TRBV5-6; the D gene is possibly TRBD1 (6 bases). Germline V gene data show CDR1 as SGHDT and CDR2 as YYEEEE. The CDR3 has 16 residues. Trimming removed 0 bases at V and 2 bases at J, with 15 bases between. CDR3 sequence: CASSLVTGSLTYEQYF. DNA of the CDR3: TGTGCCAGCAGCTTGGTGACAGGCAGTTTAACCTACGAGCAGTACTTC.

This clone was detected once. This chain joins TRBV5-4 and TRBJ1-2, with TRBD1 identical over 9 bases. Germline V gene data show CDR1 as SGHNT and CDR2 as YYREEE (reference sequence). This CDR3 is 13 amino acids long. V lost 0 bases, J lost 8 bases, and 2 bases stayed unmatched. The CDR3 nucleotides are TGTGCCAGCAGCTTGGGGACAGGGGACGGCTACACCTTC. It yields the protein CASSLGTGDGYTF.

The V call is TRBV6-1, the J call TRBJ1-3; 7 bases map to TRBD1. The CDR3 runs to 13 residues. Losses at the gene ends were 6 bases for V and 3 bases for J; bases not matched to a gene: 2. Germline V lookup: CDR1 MNHNS, CDR2 SASEGT. CDR3 in amino acids: CASSDRVGNTIYF. The CDR3 DNA sequence: TGTGCCAGCAGCGACAGGGTTGGAAACACCATATATTTT.

The chain is built from TRBV9 and TRBJ2-7; 8 bases line up with TRBD2. Germline V gives CDR1 SGDLS, CDR2 YYNGEE. With 4 bases clipped from V and 6 bases from J, the junction kept 15 bases outside the gene matches. The CDR3 has 16 residues. CDR3 amino acids: CASSFGGGGPIGEQYF. For the CDR3, the DNA is TGTGCCAGCAGCTTTGGGGGCGGGGGGCCTATCGGCGAGCAGTACTTC. Combining the CDR3 with reference TRBV9 and TRBJ2-7 gives the whole variable domain DSGVTQTPKHLITATGQRVTLRCSPRSGDLSVYWYQQSLDQGLQFLIQYYNGEERAKGNILERFSAQQFPDLHSELNLSSLELGDSALYFCASSFGGGGPIGEQYFGPGTRLTVT.

The J gene is TRBJ2-1, the V gene TRBV5-4; 7 bases line up with TRBD1. CDR3 length: 14 residues. Germline CDR1 is SGHNT and CDR2 is YYREEE (reference sequence). With 9 bases clipped from V and 3 bases from J, the junction kept 9 bases outside the gene matches. The CDR3 nucleotides are TGTGCCATAGGTGACAGGGCTAACTACAATGAGCAGTTCTTC. Translation: CAIGDRANYNEQFF. Full variable domain (missing parts from reference TRBV5-4 and TRBJ2-1): ETGVTQSPTHLIKTRGQQVTLRCSSQSGHNTVSWYQQALGQGPQFIFQYYREEENGRGNFPPRFSGLQFPNYSSELNVNALELDDSALYLCAIGDRANYNEQFFGPGTRLTVL.

The rearrangement uses TRBV7-9 and TRBJ2-3; possibly TRBD2 for D (5 bases). Germline V gives CDR1 SEHNR, CDR2 FQNEAQ (reference sequence). CDR3 length: 12 residues. V was cut by 2 bases and J by 6 bases, with 6 bases left in between. The CDR3 DNA reads TGTGCCAGCAGCTTAACGGGGGATACGCAGTATTTT. The encoded protein is CASSLTGDTQYF. Based on the CDR3 plus reference TRBV7-9 and TRBJ2-3, the full variable domain is DTGVSQNPRHKITKRGQNVTFRCDPISEHNRLYWYRQTLGQGPEFLTYFQNEAQLEKSRLLSDRFSAERPKGSFSTLEIQRTEQGDSAMYLCASSLTGDTQYFGPGTRLTVL.

This sequence joins TRBV6-5 and TRBJ2-7; perhaps TRBD1 as D (6 bases). In germline, CDR1 is MNHEY, CDR2 SVGAGI. There are 11 residues in the CDR3. With 5 bases removed from V and 4 bases from J, the gap between germline ends came to 6 bases. As DNA, the CDR3 is TGTGCCAGCAGTGGACAGTACGAGCAGTACTTC. Amino acid sequence: CASSGQYEQYF.

This sequence joins TRBV30 and TRBJ2-1, with 9 bases aligning to TRBD2. Germline V gene sequence: CDR1 GTSNPN, CDR2 SVGIG (reference sequence). The CDR3 extends over 16 amino acids. V lost 3 bases, J lost 6 bases, and 12 bases stayed unmatched. The CDR3 protein is CAWSLGAGGPLNEQFF. For the CDR3, the DNA is TGTGCCTGGAGCCTCGGGGCGGGGGGGCCTCTCAATGAGCAGTTCTTC.

The genes are TRBV9 and TRBJ1-1; D might be TRBD1 (6 bases). The CDR3 extends over 15 amino acids. The V gene lost 4 bases and the J gene lost 10 bases, with 23 bases spanning the gap. CDR1 and CDR2 (germline): SGDLS, YYNGEE. As DNA, the CDR3 is TGTGCCAGCAGCAGGTCCCTGATCAGGGGTAGTGGAGCTTTCTTT. Translating it yields CASSRSLIRGSGAFF. The variable domain in full, with the rest retrieved from reference TRBV9 and TRBJ1-1, is DSGVTQTPKHLITATGQRVTLRCSPRSGDLSVYWYQQSLDQGLQFLIQYYNGEERAKGNILERFSAQQFPDLHSELNLSSLELGDSALYFCASSRSLIRGSGAFFGQGTRLTVV.

This clone came up once. The genes are TRBV11-2 and TRBJ2-7; 11 nucleotides match TRBD2. The CDR3 runs to 15 residues. J was trimmed by 4 bases and V by 5 bases; bases with no gene match: 7. CDR1 and CDR2 from the germline V gene are SGHAT and FQNNGV. The DNA of the CDR3 is TGTGCCAGCAGCGGCGTCACTAGCGGGAGTTACGAGCAGTACTTC. Amino acid sequence: CASSGVTSGSYEQYF.

V gene TRBV5-1 combines with J gene TRBJ2-1; 9 nucleotides match TRBD1. After removal of 4 bases from V and 8 bases from J, the junction contained 7 bases not matched to a gene. This CDR3 spans 14 amino acids. The germline V gene has CDR1 SGHRS and CDR2 YFSETQ. This chain's CDR3 is CASSEGQGNHEQFF. The CDR3 coding sequence is TGCGCCAGCAGCGAGGGACAGGGTAATCATGAGCAGTTCTTC.

The chain combines TRBV5-6 with TRBJ2-1, with 11 nucleotides matching TRBD2. Germline CDR1 SGHDT, CDR2 YYEEEE. V lost 2 bases and J lost 3; bases outside the gene matches: 10. This CDR3 comprises 18 residues. The chain's CDR3 is CASSFSGGAGYVYNEQFF. The CDR3 nucleotides are TGTGCCAGCAGCTTTAGCGGGGGGGCCGGTTATGTCTACAATGAGCAGTTCTTC.

V usage is TRBV5-1 and J usage is TRBJ1-2; 12 nucleotides line up with TRBD1. From germline, CDR1 is SGHRS and CDR2 YFSETQ. The CDR3 totals 16 residues. Trimming cost V 3 bases and J 5 bases; bases outside gene matches: 8. CDR3 nucleotide sequence: TGCGCCAGCAGCTCCGGGGGGACAGGGGGCCTATATGGCTACACCTTC. It translates to CASSSGGTGGLYGYTF.

V usage is TRBV6-6 and J usage is TRBJ2-5; the D gene is possibly TRBD1 (5 bases). CDR3 size: 15 residues. The ends were cut back, 0 bases at V and 5 bases at J, with 13 bases in the middle. The germline CDR1 and CDR2 sequences are MNHNY and SVGAGI (reference sequence). CDR3 nucleotide sequence: TGTGCCAGCAGTTACTCGCCAGGGTGGGTCGAGACCCAGTACTTC. Protein product: CASSYSPGWVETQYF.

The chain links TRBV13 to TRBJ1-1; perhaps TRBD1 as D (6 bases). Germline V gene sequence: CDR1 PRHDT, CDR2 FYEKMQ (reference sequence). The V and J ends lost 5 bases and 0 bases respectively, with 16 bases between them. The CDR3 is made up of 16 amino acids. The CDR3, as DNA: TGTGCCAGCAGCGCCGAGCCGGGACAAATGAACACTGAAGCTTTCTTT. Translation: CASSAEPGQMNTEAFF.

The chain employs TRBV19 and TRBJ2-7, with TRBD1 identical over 9 bases. Germline CDR1 is LNHDA and CDR2 is SQIVND (reference sequence). Germline trimming cut 4 bases from V and 3 bases from J; bases unmatched to any gene: 10. This CDR3 region has 16 residues. The CDR3, as DNA: TGTGCCAGTAGTAGAGTTGGGGGGACAGGGTTCTACGAGCAGTACTTC. Translated: CASSRVGGTGFYEQYF.

Note on this clone: Other DNA sequences in the same sample also yield this CDR3. The chain carries TRBV5-1 and TRBJ2-1; TRBD2 matches at 7 bases. This CDR3 has 15 residues. V was pared by 0 bases and J by 3 bases, with 3 bases of the junction left unmatched. CDR1 SGHRS and CDR2 YFSETQ come from the germline V gene. The CDR3 bases are TGCGCCAGCAGCTTGGGGGGCGGGAGCTACAATGAGCAGTTCTTC. Translation gives CASSLGGGSYNEQFF.

J is TRBJ2-7 and V is TRBV19, with D tentatively TRBD2 (6 bases). Trimming stripped 9 bases from V and 2 bases from J, with 17 bases between. Per germline, CDR1 LNHDA and CDR2 SQIVND (reference sequence). The CDR3 spans 14 residues. The CDR3 loop is CASSGGAGPYEQYF. The CDR3 coding sequence is TGTGCCAGCTCGGGCGGGGCAGGGCCCTACGAGCAGTACTTC.

This sequence joins TRBV27 and TRBJ2-1; D call uncertain. Germline V CDR1 and CDR2: MNHEY, SMNVEV (reference sequence). The CDR3 loop spans 13 amino acids. V lost 2 bases, J lost 4 bases, and 6 bases lay in between. As DNA, the CDR3 is TGTGCCAGCAGTTTAGGGCGATACAATGAGCAGTTCTTC. It yields the protein CASSLGRYNEQFF.

The rearrangement joins TRBV29-1 to TRBJ1-1; no definite D call. Trimming took 0 bases from V and 9 from J, leaving 11 bases between them. This CDR3 is built from 12 residues. Germline values: CDR1 SQVTM, CDR2 ANQGSEA. CDR3 DNA sequence: TGCAGCGTTGAAGACGCTATGAGTAAAGCTTTCTTT. Protein: CSVEDAMSKAFF.

This sequence joins TRBV19 and TRBJ1-1; 7 nucleotides match TRBD1. The germline gives CDR1 LNHDA, CDR2 SQIVND (reference sequence). This CDR3 has 15 residues. The V segment lost 9 bases and the J segment 4 bases; nucleotides outside the gene matches: 14. This CDR3 is CASEDIQGFGTEAFF. The DNA of the CDR3 is TGTGCCAGCGAGGACATACAGGGGTTTGGCACTGAAGCTTTCTTT.

The genes are TRBV4-2 and TRBJ2-7; a weak D match, TRBD1 (6 bases). V was pared by 0 bases and J by 3 bases, with 9 bases between. CDR3 length: 14 amino acids. Germline V gene lookup returns CDR1 LGHNA and CDR2 YNFKEQ. The CDR3 loop is CASSQDRQDYEQYF. The CDR3 DNA reads as TGTGCCAGCAGCCAAGATCGACAGGACTACGAGCAGTACTTC.

The rearrangement links TRBV28 to TRBJ2-7; a possible D gene is TRBD1 (7 bases). The CDR3 is 15 amino acids. Germline lookup yields CDR1 MDHEN and CDR2 SYDVKM. The V end was cut by 5 bases, the J end by 4 bases, with 18 bases between. CDR3 sequence (DNA): TGTGCCAGCAGTAGTCCTCGGGGGACAGATTACGAGCAGTACTTC. This encodes CASSSPRGTDYEQYF.

CDR3 nucleotides: TGCGCCAGCAGCCATTTCGTGACTAGCGGGTATGGGTACAATGAGCAGTTCTTC. This codes for CASSHFVTSGYGYNEQFF. The V call is TRBV4-1, the J call TRBJ2-1; the match to TRBD2 covers 10 bases. J was trimmed by 4 bases and V by 3 bases; bases with no gene match: 12. CDR1 MGHRA and CDR2 YSYEKL come from the germline V gene. The length of the CDR3 is 18 residues.

This chain links TRBV10-1 with TRBJ1-1; D not resolved. The V end was cut by 2 bases, the J end by 7 bases, with 11 bases between. Germline loops: CDR1 WNHNN, CDR2 SYGVQD (reference sequence). The CDR3 covers 13 residues. The chain's CDR3 is CASSEDETSEAFF. The CDR3 DNA reads as TGCGCCAGCAGTGAGGATGAAACGAGTGAAGCTTTCTTT.